These T cell receptor beta chains were read from a single sample in a study of blood T cell repertoires in COVID-19. Here immunoSEQ multiplex PCR was the method, and the copy in TCRdb shows in-frame clones only, minus some. Among more than 200,000 clones listed, 80% to 90% were seen once. Source material: peripheral blood. All receptors derive from a man in his 60s with acute or convalescent COVID-19. Both conserved end residues are part of each CDR3. The D gene is left open where the match is weak. Clone size is not always given. Where it is, it says once, few, many or a class for expanded clones.

cdr3_nt	cdr3_aa	j_call	v_call	clone_size	d_call
TGCGCCAGCAGCCCCCCCAGAGGGCCTGAAAAACTGTTTTTT	CASSPPRGPEKLFF	TRBJ1-4	TRBV4-1	.	.
TGTGCCAGCAGCTTAACAGGGGGTCGAACTGAAGCTTTCTTT	CASSLTGGRTEAFF	TRBJ1-1	TRBV11-2	few	TRBD1
TGTGCCAGCAGGGGACAGGGGAAGGAGACCCAGTACTTC	CASRGQGKETQYF	TRBJ2-5	TRBV28	.	TRBD1
TGTGCCAGCAGTTACTCTCGGACTAACCCACGGACCCAGTACTTC	CASSYSRTNPRTQYF	TRBJ2-5	TRBV6-5	once	.
TGCAGTGCAGACGGGAACGAGCAGTACTTC	CSADGNEQYF	TRBJ2-7	TRBV20-1	.	.
TGTGCCAGCAGCTCCGCCGGGTCCGTAATCTCTGGAAACACCATATATTTT	CASSSAGSVISGNTIYF	TRBJ1-3	TRBV7-9	.	.
TGTGCCAGTAGTCTTACGCCGGGACAGAACACCGGGGAGCTGTTTTTT	CASSLTPGQNTGELFF	TRBJ2-2	TRBV19	.	.
TGCAGCGTTGGCCGACTGAGCGAGCAGTACTTC	CSVGRLSEQYF	TRBJ2-7	TRBV29-1	.	.
TGTGCCAGCAGTGTACGGGGACAGCACAGCACAGATACGCAGTATTTT	CASSVRGQHSTDTQYF	TRBJ2-3	TRBV27	.	TRBD1
TGCGCCAGCAGCCAGAGCTTAGCCAAAAACATTCAGTACTTC	CASSQSLAKNIQYF	TRBJ2-4	TRBV4-1	.	.
TGTGCCAGCAGCACGGGGGGGACAGCCGGAGGAGAGACCCAGTACTTC	CASSTGGTAGGETQYF	TRBJ2-5	TRBV27	.	.
TGTGCCAGCAGCTTTAGCGGGGGGGACATTCAGTACTTC	CASSFSGGDIQYF	TRBJ2-4	TRBV5-4	.	TRBD2
TGTGCCACCAGTGATAACAGGGGGTCCGGGGGCAATCAGCCCCAGCATTTT	CATSDNRGSGGNQPQHF	TRBJ1-5	TRBV24-1	.	TRBD1
TGTGCCAGTAGTATCCTCGACAGGGCAACAGGTCAGCCCCAGCATTTT	CASSILDRATGQPQHF	TRBJ1-5	TRBV19	.	TRBD1
TGTGCCAGCAGCCCCGACAGGGGAGCGGCTAGCGGGAGGGAAGCCAATGAGCAGTTCTTC	CASSPDRGAASGREANEQFF	TRBJ2-1	TRBV6-2/TRBV6-3	.	TRBD2
TGTGCCAGCAGCTTGGCGGGGGTGGCGGAGACCCAGTACTTC	CASSLAGVAETQYF	TRBJ2-5	TRBV5-4	once	.
TGTGCCAGCAGCCTCCAACCGGACAGGGGAGGTACCGGGGAGCTGTTTTTT	CASSLQPDRGGTGELFF	TRBJ2-2	TRBV7-6	.	TRBD1
TGTGCCAGTAGGTACTCGGGGATACGTGGCTACACCTTC	CASRYSGIRGYTF	TRBJ1-2	TRBV19	.	.
TGTGCCAGCAGAAGTGAGAGCTCCTACGAGCAGTACTTC	CASRSESSYEQYF	TRBJ2-7	TRBV14	once	.
TGTGCCAGCAGGGGGACAGGACGGGGCGGCTACACCTTC	CASRGTGRGGYTF	TRBJ1-2	TRBV27	once	TRBD1
TGTGCCAGCAGCCCTCAGACAGGGAGCATCGTAGGAAACACCATATATTTT	CASSPQTGSIVGNTIYF	TRBJ1-3	TRBV5-4	once	TRBD1
TGTGCCTGGAGGAGGACAGGGACCCAAGAGACCCAGTACTTC	CAWRRTGTQETQYF	TRBJ2-5	TRBV30	.	TRBD1
TGTGCCAGCAGCTTAGGGGGACTACAGAACACCGGGGAGCTGTTTTTT	CASSLGGLQNTGELFF	TRBJ2-2	TRBV11-1	.	TRBD2
TGTGCCTGGAGGTTTGGAGAATCTGAAGCTTTCTTT	CAWRFGESEAFF	TRBJ1-1	TRBV30	.	.
TGTGCCAGCAGTTATCTAGCGGGATTCGAGCAGTACTTC	CASSYLAGFEQYF	TRBJ2-7	TRBV6-5	.	TRBD2
TGTGCCAGCGGCCAACAGGGAATCCTGAACACTGAAGCTTTCTTT	CASGQQGILNTEAFF	TRBJ1-1	TRBV6-5	few	.
TGTGCCAGCTCACCATTTGAACAGGGATCTGGAAACACCATATATTTT	CASSPFEQGSGNTIYF	TRBJ1-3	TRBV18	.	.
TGCGCCAGCAGTGAGGAAAAGACAGGGGGGGCGAACAATCAGCCCCAGCATTTT	CASSEEKTGGANNQPQHF	TRBJ1-5	TRBV10-1	.	TRBD1
TGTGCCAGCAGCTTAGGGGTATTCGGCAGGGGGCTGGAGACCCAGTACTTC	CASSLGVFGRGLETQYF	TRBJ2-5	TRBV7-6	.	TRBD1
TGTGCCAGCAGCTTAGGTCGACCGACTCCTTATGGCTACACCTTC	CASSLGRPTPYGYTF	TRBJ1-2	TRBV7-9	once	.
TGTGCCAGCAGCTTACAGGGGGCTGGAAACACCATATATTTT	CASSLQGAGNTIYF	TRBJ1-3	TRBV7-9	once	TRBD1
TGCGCCAGCAGCTTGCCAGGGACTAGCACAGATACGCAGTATTTT	CASSLPGTSTDTQYF	TRBJ2-3	TRBV5-1	.	.
TGTGCCAGCAGCTTAGGGCGGGGGGGATCCTACGAGCAGTACTTC	CASSLGRGGSYEQYF	TRBJ2-7	TRBV7-2	.	TRBD2
TGTGCCAGCAGTGAAGATCACGGAGGCCTCTCAATCACCTACGAGCAGTACTTC	CASSEDHGGLSITYEQYF	TRBJ2-7	TRBV6-1	.	.
TGTGCCTGGAGGCTTGGCGGGGGCACTGAAGCTTTCTTT	CAWRLGGGTEAFF	TRBJ1-1	TRBV30	.	.
TGCAGCGCAGGACAGGGTTATATGAACACTGAAGCTTTCTTT	CSAGQGYMNTEAFF	TRBJ1-1	TRBV29-1	.	TRBD1
TGTGCCATCAGTGAGACGAACAGGAGCTCCTATAATTCACCCCTCCACTTT	CAISETNRSSYNSPLHF	TRBJ1-6	TRBV10-3	.	.
TGTGCCACCAGCAGGATTTGGGGGGTCTTCGGGGAGCTGTTTTTT	CATSRIWGVFGELFF	TRBJ2-2	TRBV15	.	.
TGTGCCAGCAGCCAAGAGGACAGGGGTGTACGTTCACCCCTCCACTTT	CASSQEDRGVRSPLHF	TRBJ1-6	TRBV4-2	.	TRBD1
TGTGCCAGCAGCTTAGCGGGGGCCACTGAAGCTTTCTTT	CASSLAGATEAFF	TRBJ1-1	TRBV7-9	.	.
TGTGCCAGCAGCCTCCGCATGACCGAGGCCTACGAGCAGTACTTC	CASSLRMTEAYEQYF	TRBJ2-7	TRBV3-1/TRBV3-2	.	.
TGTGCCAGCTCCCAGGGAGGGAACACTGAAGCTTTCTTT	CASSQGGNTEAFF	TRBJ1-1	TRBV18	.	.
TGTGCCAGTAGTATAGATCAGGGGAGCACAGATACGCAGTATTTT	CASSIDQGSTDTQYF	TRBJ2-3	TRBV19	.	.
TGCGCCAGCAGCGTATCGAACACCGGGGAGCTGTTTTTT	CASSVSNTGELFF	TRBJ2-2	TRBV5-1	.	.
TGTGCCAGCAGTTACTCGAATCAGGGCCGGTCACCCCTCCACTTT	CASSYSNQGRSPLHF	TRBJ1-6	TRBV6-5	few	.
TGTGCCAGCAGTTTCGGGTCTGGACAAGATTTCTTT	CASSFGSGQDFF	TRBJ1-1	TRBV28	.	.
TGCGCCAGCGGGCCTAGCGGGGGGACCTACAATGAGCAGTTCTTC	CASGPSGGTYNEQFF	TRBJ2-1	TRBV4-1	.	TRBD2
TGTGCCAGCAGTTCCCGAGGCCGACGGACAGGAATCCATCAGCCCCAGCATTTT	CASSSRGRRTGIHQPQHF	TRBJ1-5	TRBV7-2	.	TRBD1
TGTGCCAGCGCCGGGACACAATCTGACTATGGCTACACCTTC	CASAGTQSDYGYTF	TRBJ1-2	TRBV6-5	.	.
TGCAGTGCTAGTCCAACAGGGGCCGGGGGCTATGGCTACACCTTC	CSASPTGAGGYGYTF	TRBJ1-2	TRBV20-1	.	TRBD1
TGTGCCATCAGTGAAGTATTGCGACTAGCGGGAGATACGCAGTATTTT	CAISEVLRLAGDTQYF	TRBJ2-3	TRBV10-3	.	TRBD2
TGTGCCAGCAGCACCGACAGGCATTATTCACCCCTCCACTTT	CASSTDRHYSPLHF	TRBJ1-6	TRBV13	.	.
TGTGCCAGTAGTATGGGGTTCGGCAGGGCCTACGAGCAGTACTTC	CASSMGFGRAYEQYF	TRBJ2-7	TRBV19	.	.
TGTGCCAGCAGCTCGGGACTAGCGGGCTACGAGCAGTACTTC	CASSSGLAGYEQYF	TRBJ2-7	TRBV28	.	TRBD2
TGCGCCAGCAGCCTGTCCTTAGCGGGAGATGAAGAGACCCAGTACTTC	CASSLSLAGDEETQYF	TRBJ2-5	TRBV4-1	.	TRBD2
TGTGCCACCAGCATGGACCGCGGGGCTTCACCCCTCCACTTT	CATSMDRGASPLHF	TRBJ1-6	TRBV15	.	.
TGTGCCAGCAGTTCTCCAGGGGCGCCCCCCCAGCCCCAGCATTTT	CASSSPGAPPQPQHF	TRBJ1-5	TRBV28	.	.
TGTGCCAGCCGTCGACAGGGAAAAAAGAGTGAGCAGTTCTTC	CASRRQGKKSEQFF	TRBJ2-1	TRBV6-5	.	TRBD1
TGTGCCAGCAGCCAAGATACAGGGACAGGCTACACCTTC	CASSQDTGTGYTF	TRBJ1-2	TRBV3-1/TRBV3-2	.	.
TGTGCCTGGAGTGCCCGGGGGGTAAATTCACCCCTCCACTTT	CAWSARGVNSPLHF	TRBJ1-6	TRBV30	.	.